This entry lists 21 T cell receptor beta chains sequenced from one sample in a study of T cell responses to AZD1222 COVID-19 vaccine. The method was immunoSEQ multiplex PCR; TCRdb's version includes in-frame clones alone and lacks a portion of them. The sample has about 180,000 clones, about nine tenths seen once. Sample: peripheral blood, taken 28 days after the second AZD1222 dose. Source of these receptors: an adult who received the AZD1222 COVID-19 vaccine.

This chain joins TRBV5-1 and TRBJ2-5; TRBD2 might be the D (7 bases). This CDR3 is built from 17 residues. Germline assignment: CDR1 SGHRS and CDR2 YFSETQ. Trimming took 4 bases from V and 5 from J, leaving 24 bases between them. Here the CDR3 DNA reads TGCGCCAGCAGCCCCGGCTTTGGGGGGGGCCGGAGTGAGACCCAGTACTTC. Encoded protein: CASSPGFGGGRSETQYF.

The chain recombines TRBV19 with TRBJ1-3, with TRBD1 identical over 9 bases. V lost 5 bases and J lost 1; bases outside the gene matches: 0. The CDR3 is 14 amino acids. Germline CDR1 LNHDA, CDR2 SQIVND (reference sequence). Here the CDR3 reads CASSGTGSGNTIYF. CDR3 in DNA: TGTGCCAGTAGTGGGACAGGGTCTGGAAACACCATATATTTT. The whole variable domain, filled in from reference TRBV19 and TRBJ1-3, reads DGGITQSPKYLFRKEGQNVTLSCEQNLNHDAMYWYRQDPGQGLRLIYYSQIVNDFQKGDIAEGYSVSREKKESFPLTVTSAQKNPTAFYLCASSGTGSGNTIYFGEGSWLTVV.

This chain uses TRBV28 with TRBJ1-2; D unresolved. The CDR3 loop spans 13 amino acids. In germline, CDR1 is MDHEN, CDR2 SYDVKM. Trimming shortened V by 7 bases and J by 6 bases, and 15 bases separated the two germline ends. In DNA form, the CDR3 reads TGTGCCAGCACGACCCCGGGGAGGCATGGCTACACCTTC. It yields the protein CASTTPGRHGYTF.

This clone was counted once. Here the CDR3 reads CASSWGQRLNQPQHF. The CDR3 DNA is TGTGCCAGCAGTTGGGGACAGCGTCTCAATCAGCCCCAGCATTTT. The chain couples TRBV28 to TRBJ1-5, with TRBD1 identical over 7 bases. Germline V CDR1 and CDR2: MDHEN, SYDVKM. The ends lost 4 bases at V and 3 bases at J; junction bases unmatched: 6. The CDR3 runs 15 residues.

This clone was counted a single time. The gene calls are TRBV28 and TRBJ1-5, with unresolved D. This CDR3 has 17 residues. Germline values: CDR1 MDHEN, CDR2 SYDVKM. The V end lost 2 bases, the J end lost 0 bases, and 14 bases lay between the germline ends. The CDR3 coding sequence is TGTGCCAGCAGTTTAGTGCGGCGGGGAACTAGCAATCAGCCCCAGCATTTT. Protein sequence: CASSLVRRGTSNQPQHF.

V gene TRBV19 combines with J gene TRBJ1-2; D unresolved. This CDR3 has 14 amino acids. Germline values: CDR1 LNHDA, CDR2 SQIVND (reference sequence). Trimming shortened V by 1 base and J by 7 bases, and 13 bases separated the two germline ends. The DNA of the CDR3 is TGTGCCAGTAGTATAGTTGCAGGTCCCGGTGGCTACACCTTC. It codes for CASSIVAGPGGYTF.

The V and J genes are TRBV6-5 and TRBJ2-5, with 9 positions matching TRBD1. The germline CDR1 and CDR2 sequences are MNHEY and SVGAGI. V lost 4 bases, J lost 2 bases, and 2 bases stayed unmatched. The CDR3 is 14 residues long. Here the CDR3 reads CASSLQGAQETQYF. The DNA for the CDR3 is TGTGCCAGCAGTTTACAGGGGGCGCAAGAGACCCAGTACTTC.

This clone was counted a single time. The chain recombines TRBV7-9 with TRBJ1-2; D may be TRBD1 (5 bases). The CDR3 has 14 residues. Germline V CDR1 and CDR2: SEHNR, FQNEAQ (reference sequence). V lost 10 bases and J 6 bases, leaving 21 bases between the germline ends. Written as DNA, the CDR3 is TGTGCCACCATCATGAGTGGGGCAGCCCATGGCTACACCTTC. Translated, it gives CATIMSGAAHGYTF. Supplemented by reference TRBV7-9 and TRBJ1-2, the full variable domain reads DTGVSQNPRHKITKRGQNVTFRCDPISEHNRLYWYRQTLGQGPEFLTYFQNEAQLEKSRLLSDRFSAERPKGSFSTLEIQRTEQGDSAMYLCATIMSGAAHGYTFGSGTRLTVV.

The chain uses TRBV6-6 and TRBJ1-1; 7 bases are shared with TRBD1. This CDR3 has 14 residues. Germline CDR1 MNHNY, CDR2 SVGAGI (reference sequence). With 7 bases clipped from V and 0 bases from J, the junction kept 5 bases outside the gene matches. CDR3 DNA sequence: TGTGCCAGCATCCCCGGGACAGTGAACACTGAAGCTTTCTTT. Translating it yields CASIPGTVNTEAFF.

V is TRBV6-1 and J is TRBJ2-7, with D possibly TRBD1 on 5 matching bases. V lost 1 base and J 3 bases, leaving 13 bases between the germline ends. This CDR3 contains 15 residues. Germline V gene data show CDR1 as MNHNS and CDR2 as SASEGT. The DNA of the CDR3 is TGTGCCAGCAGTGAAGGAATGGGGCAGTACTACGAGCAGTACTTC. The encoded protein is CASSEGMGQYYEQYF.

The table lists this clone with a count of one. V gene TRBV7-2 combines with J gene TRBJ2-5; no reliable D call. Germline CDR1 and CDR2: SGHTA and FQGNSA. V lost 2 bases and J 2 bases, leaving 15 bases between the germline ends. CDR3 size: 16 residues. The CDR3 sequence is CASSLLEVNLQETQYF. The CDR3 DNA reads as TGTGCCAGCAGCTTATTAGAAGTCAACTTACAAGAGACCCAGTACTTC.

The chain joins TRBV4-1 to TRBJ2-2; weak D call: TRBD1 (6 bases). The CDR3 totals 16 residues. V was shortened by 6 bases and J by 6 bases, with 20 bases between the two germline ends. Germline V gene sequence: CDR1 MGHRA, CDR2 YSYEKL. The CDR3 here is CASRRPGQRNPGELFF. The CDR3 DNA is TGCGCCAGCAGGAGACCGGGACAACGGAATCCCGGGGAGCTGTTTTTT.

Only a few counts were recorded for this clone. This chain uses TRBV20-1 with TRBJ2-1; no clear D gene. The V end lost 3 bases, the J end lost 7 bases, and 19 bases lay between the germline ends. The CDR3 spans 15 residues. CDR1 and CDR2 from the germline V gene are DFQATT and SNEGSKA (reference sequence). The CDR3: CSASWPGGIGNEQFF. CDR3 DNA sequence: TGCAGTGCTAGTTGGCCTGGTGGGATAGGGAATGAGCAGTTCTTC.

This rearrangement joins TRBV21-1 to TRBJ2-7; the D call of TRBD1 is as the table states it, not checked on the DNA. TRBV21-1 is deemed a pseudogene. The CDR3 runs to 19 residues. CDR3 sequence: CASSKVPGHISPNTYEQYF. CDR3 in DNA: TGTGCCAGCAGCAAAGTACCGGGACACATCAGCCCAAATACCTACGAGCAGTACTTC.

This clone was detected only once. V gene TRBV11-2 combines with J gene TRBJ2-2; 9 bases map to TRBD2. Germline V gene lookup returns CDR1 SGHAT and CDR2 FQNNGV. The CDR3 loop spans 19 amino acids. The junction had 20 bases not matched to a gene; V was cut back by 5 bases and J by 7 bases. Here the CDR3 DNA reads TGTGCCAGCAGCCTATCCCTCCTCCCAAAGCGGGGGGAGAACGGGGAGCTGTTTTTT. It translates to CASSLSLLPKRGENGELFF.

The chain uses TRBV25-1 and TRBJ2-1; D call uncertain. Germline V gives CDR1 MGHDK, CDR2 SYGVNS. The CDR3 covers 14 residues. V was shortened by 1 base and J by 8 bases, with 12 bases between the two germline ends. CDR3 DNA sequence: TGTGCCAGCAGTGAATCGTCCCAGTTTGATGAGCAGTTCTTC. Amino acid sequence: CASSESSQFDEQFF.

V is TRBV30 and J is TRBJ2-2; 12 bases map to TRBD1. CDR1 and CDR2 from the germline V gene are GTSNPN and SVGIG (reference sequence). The V and J ends lost 8 bases and 6 bases, in that order; junction bases with no gene match: 10. The CDR3 covers 15 residues. CDR3 in DNA: TGTGCCGGCTGTCGGGGACAGGGGGCGTCCGGGGAGCTGTTTTTT. It yields the protein CAGCRGQGASGELFF.

The chain has TRBV6-5 and TRBJ2-2, with 11 bases fitting TRBD1. CDR1 and CDR2 from the germline V gene are MNHEY and SVGAGI. CDR3 size: 14 residues. The ends lost 2 bases at V and 7 bases at J; junction bases unmatched: 0. CDR3 in DNA: TGTGCCAGCAGTTACGGGACAGGGGGCGGGGAGCTGTTTTTT. This gives the protein CASSYGTGGGELFF.

This chain connects TRBV6-2 or TRBV6-3 to TRBJ2-7; no reliable D call. Germline V CDR1 and CDR2: MNHEY, SVGEGT. The ends were cut back, 2 bases at V and 4 bases at J, with 9 bases in the middle. This CDR3 contains 13 residues. This CDR3 is CASSYGGKYEQYF. In nucleotides, the CDR3 is TGTGCCAGCAGTTACGGTGGCAAATACGAGCAGTACTTC.

This chain uses TRBV24-1 with TRBJ2-2; D not resolved. V dropped 5 bases and J dropped 5 bases, with 11 bases sitting between them. The length of the CDR3 is 14 residues. Looked up from germline, CDR1 is KGHDR and CDR2 is SFDVKD. For the CDR3, the DNA is TGTGCCACCAGTGGATGGACCCGGACCGGGGAGCTGTTTTTT. It is translated as CATSGWTRTGELFF.

The chain couples TRBV5-5 to TRBJ2-7; D may be TRBD2 (6 bases). Germline assignment: CDR1 SGHKS and CDR2 YYEKEE (reference sequence). V lost 0 bases, J lost 3 bases, and 7 bases lay in between. CDR3 size: 13 residues. The chain's CDR3 is CASSLGLVYEQYF. The CDR3 DNA sequence: TGTGCCAGCAGCTTGGGACTAGTCTACGAGCAGTACTTC.